What follows are 10 T cell receptor beta chains derived from one specimen sequenced in a study of T cell clonotyping in hematopoietic cell transplantation. This table comes from immunoSEQ multiplex PCR, and its TCRdb copy is limited to in-frame clones, with some not included. The sample records approximately 50,000 clones, just over 85% being singletons. As to time point: recipient sample about 28 days before transplant, after cytoreduction. The sample in question was peripheral blood mononuclear cells, obtained before stem cell transplant. These receptor sequences come from a man between 60 and 70 years old with biphenotypic leukemia. Some clones in this sample may be carry-over from other donors' samples.

The CDR3 bases are TGTGCCAGCAGAAATACAAAGAACACCATATATTTT. Protein sequence: CASRNTKNTIYF. V and J are TRBV28 and TRBJ1-3, with no clear D. The V gene's germline CDR1 is MDHEN and CDR2 SYDVKM. The V gene lost 6 bases and the J gene lost 7 bases, with 10 bases spanning the gap. The CDR3 is 12 amino acids.

The chain is built from TRBV30 and TRBJ2-7, with 7 positions matching TRBD2. The CDR3 has 13 amino acids. The junction had 7 bases not matched to a gene; V was cut back by 6 bases and J by 2 bases. CDR1 GTSNPN and CDR2 SVGIG come from the germline V gene (reference sequence). CDR3 sequence reads: CACGRTQTYEQYF. The DNA of the CDR3 is TGTGCCTGCGGGAGGACCCAAACCTACGAGCAGTACTTC.

The chain joins TRBV7-3 to TRBJ1-1; TRBD1 might be the D (5 bases). The V and J ends lost 3 bases and 1 base respectively, with 9 bases between them. Germline values: CDR1 SGHTA, CDR2 FQGTGA. The CDR3 covers 14 residues. In DNA, the CDR3 is TGTGCCAGCAGCTTGGGGACGGAGAACACTGAAGCTTTCTTT. It yields the protein CASSLGTENTEAFF. Full variable domain (outside the CDR3, taken from reference TRBV7-3 and TRBJ1-1): GAGVSQTPSNKVTEKGKYVELRCDPISGHTALYWYRQSLGQGPEFLIYFQGTGAADDSGLPNDRFFAVRPEGSVSTLKIQRTERGDSAVYLCASSLGTENTEAFFGQGTRLTVV.

The chain links TRBV28 to TRBJ2-7, with D possibly being TRBD1 or TRBD2 (5 bases each). Trimming removed 5 bases from V and 7 bases from J, with 21 bases in between. The CDR3 sequence is 15 residues long. CDR1 is MDHEN, CDR2 SYDVKM, per germline. The CDR3 DNA reads TGTGCCAGCAGTCTGGGAACGGACGGGTGGGGGGAGCAGTACTTC. Encoded protein: CASSLGTDGWGEQYF.

The J gene is TRBJ1-1, the V gene TRBV30; no clear D gene. Trimming left V 4 bases short and J 3 bases short, with 12 bases between. This CDR3 is 13 amino acids long. Germline-derived CDR1 and CDR2 are GTSNPN and SVGIG (reference sequence). DNA for the CDR3: TGTGCCTGGAAGGAGGAGGATGACACTGAAGCTTTCTTT. Amino acids: CAWKEEDDTEAFF.

This sequence joins TRBV30 and TRBJ2-3; no clear D. V was trimmed by 3 bases and J by 1 base, leaving 11 bases between them. This CDR3 has 14 amino acids. Germline-derived CDR1 and CDR2 are GTSNPN and SVGIG (reference sequence). The CDR3 spells CAWSQALGTDTQYF. Written as DNA, the CDR3 is TGTGCCTGGAGCCAAGCCCTCGGCACAGATACGCAGTATTTT.

The chain links TRBV7-9 to TRBJ2-2; D might be TRBD2 (6 bases). The CDR3 contains 17 residues. The germline V and J ends were trimmed by 2 bases and 1 base, with 14 bases remaining between them. The V gene's germline CDR1 is SEHNR and CDR2 FQNEAQ (reference sequence). The CDR3 bases are TGTGCCAGCAGCTTACCGTATGGCGGGGAGAACACCGGGGAGCTGTTTTTT. Its translation is CASSLPYGGENTGELFF.

The genes are TRBV6-5 and TRBJ2-7, with a tentative D call TRBD2 (6 bases). Trimming cost V 6 bases and J 0 bases, with 12 bases left between them. The CDR3 length is 14 residues. Per germline, CDR1 MNHEY and CDR2 SVGAGI. The CDR3 DNA follows: TGTGCCAGCAGCACGGGAGTACACTCCTACGAGCAGTACTTC. This gives the protein CASSTGVHSYEQYF.

V usage is TRBV27 and J usage is TRBJ2-7; D unclear. Germline V gene lookup returns CDR1 MNHEY and CDR2 SMNVEV (reference sequence). The V gene lost 1 base and the J gene lost 4 bases, with 8 bases spanning the gap. The CDR3 runs to 13 residues. The CDR3 coding sequence is TGTGCCAGCAGTTTATATGTCGGGTACGAGCAGTACTTC. It yields the protein CASSLYVGYEQYF.

J is TRBJ1-2 and V is TRBV5-4, with TRBD1 matching 7 bases. This CDR3 has 12 residues. Germline CDR1 and CDR2: SGHNT and YYREEE (reference sequence). J was trimmed by 5 bases and V by 5 bases; bases with no gene match: 3. CDR3 residues: CASSPRGYGYTF. For the CDR3, the DNA is TGTGCCAGCAGTCCCAGGGGGTATGGCTACACCTTC.